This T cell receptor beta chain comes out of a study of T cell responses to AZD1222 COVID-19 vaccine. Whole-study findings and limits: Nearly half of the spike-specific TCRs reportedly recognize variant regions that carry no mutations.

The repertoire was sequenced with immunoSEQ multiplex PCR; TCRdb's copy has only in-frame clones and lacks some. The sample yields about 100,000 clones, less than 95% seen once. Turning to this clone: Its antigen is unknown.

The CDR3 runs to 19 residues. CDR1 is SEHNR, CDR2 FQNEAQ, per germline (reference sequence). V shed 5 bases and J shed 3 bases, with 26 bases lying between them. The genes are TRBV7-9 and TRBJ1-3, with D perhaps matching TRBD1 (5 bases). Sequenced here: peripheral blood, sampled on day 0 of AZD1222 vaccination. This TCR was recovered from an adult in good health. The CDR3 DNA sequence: TGTGCCAGCAGCCGATCCATAAGAGGAAGTTCCGGACATGGAAACACCATATATTTT. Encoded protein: CASSRSIRGSSGHGNTIYF.